This T cell receptor (beta chain) stems from a study of Ad26.COV2.S vaccination and SARS-CoV-2 variants. Turning to the study itself: Of the COV1001 trial arms, the Ad26.COV2.S arm included the donor.

CDR3 length: 14 amino acids. CDR1 is ENHRY and CDR2 is SYGVKD in the germline V gene. With 0 bases removed from V and 7 bases from J, the gap between germline ends came to 10 bases. Treatment denoted: around 19 received Ad26.COV2.S at low or high dose, single or two shots; several received placebo; per-sample allocation not given. Collection of samples fell on day 63 after the first vaccine or placebo injection. Sequencing was performed with immunoSEQ multiplex PCR; in TCRdb, only in-frame clones are kept and a portion is missing. Of around 300,000 clones in the sample, around 90% were seen once. The source material was peripheral blood, sampled in a trial of Ad26.COV2.S vaccine versus placebo. The chain uses TRBV10-3 and TRBJ2-1; D is perhaps TRBD2 (6 bases). The sequence was collected from a person between 18 and 65 years old who received the Ad26.COV2.S COVID-19 vaccine or a placebo. CDR3 sequence: CAISESGTPNEQFF. CDR3 nucleotide sequence: TGTGCCATCAGTGAGTCCGGGACTCCAAATGAGCAGTTCTTC.